The 13 T cell receptor beta chains below come from one sample, sequenced in a study of blood T cells in healthy people across ages. Sample-barcoded 5' priming and a J-beta primer mix drove a second PCR of roughly 6 to 12 cycles. From the 5' RACE reads, TCRdb called clonotypes with MiXCR, one entry per CDR3 protein. The sample lists 650,000 to 950,000 distinct CDR3 sequences, 40% to 50% seen once, with approximately 20% in the top ten. Sequenced: blood. The receptor source for this set is a man aged 60 to 75 in good health.

The CDR3 bases are TGCGCCAGCAGTGACAGGGCAAAGGGCAATCAGCCCCAGCATTTT. Translation gives CASSDRAKGNQPQHF. This rearrangement joins TRBV4-1 to TRBJ1-5, with 7 bases fitting TRBD1. The CDR3 contains 15 residues. The V gene end was trimmed by 6 bases and the J gene end by 2 bases; junction bases not matched to a gene: 7. Per germline, CDR1 MGHRA and CDR2 YSYEKL.

The rearrangement links TRBV9 to TRBJ1-5; weak D call: TRBD1 (5 bases). Germline CDR1 and CDR2: SGDLS and YYNGEE. The CDR3 runs to 15 residues. V was clipped by 0 bases and J by 3 bases, with 10 bases between them. The CDR3 loop is CASSVAGKVNQPQHF. The CDR3 DNA reads TGTGCCAGCAGCGTAGCAGGGAAAGTCAATCAGCCCCAGCATTTT.

This clonotype was seen more than once but under ten times. V usage is TRBV20-1 and J usage is TRBJ2-3; D may correspond to TRBD1 or TRBD2 (5 bases each). Germline V gives CDR1 DFQATT, CDR2 SNEGSKA (reference sequence). This CDR3 is built from 12 residues. Trimming pared 8 bases from V and 4 bases from J, leaving 13 bases between. For the CDR3, the DNA is TGCAGTTTCATACGGGGCCCAGATACGCAGTATTTT. Translating gives CSFIRGPDTQYF.

The V gene is TRBV29-1, the J gene TRBJ2-5; TRBD1 is a possible D gene (6 bases). The V gene lost 3 bases and the J gene lost 1 base, with 15 bases spanning the gap. Looked up from germline, CDR1 is SQVTM and CDR2 is ANQGSEA. This CDR3 is built from 15 residues. As DNA, the CDR3 is TGCAGCGTTGAGGGGACACTTTCTTCCCAAGAGACCCAGTACTTC. Translating it yields CSVEGTLSSQETQYF.

The rearrangement links TRBV7-2 to TRBJ2-3, with TRBD2 matching over 10 bases. The CDR3 runs 16 residues. Germline V gene lookup returns CDR1 SGHTA and CDR2 FQGNSA. J was trimmed by 6 bases and V by 3 bases; bases with no gene match: 9. As DNA, the CDR3 is TGTGCCAGCAGCTTTACAATAGCGGGAGGAGGGGATACGCAGTATTTT. Its protein is CASSFTIAGGGDTQYF.

The J gene is TRBJ1-2, the V gene TRBV6-6; D not certain. The germline V gene has CDR1 MNHNY and CDR2 SVGAGI (reference sequence). Trimming pared 0 bases from V and 12 bases from J, leaving 11 bases between. The CDR3 consists of 12 residues. Here the CDR3 DNA reads TGTGCCAGCAGTTACTCGGCCTACCCCCACACCTTC. Translation gives CASSYSAYPHTF.

This rearrangement joins TRBV15 to TRBJ2-1; no reliable D call. CDR3 length equals 14 residues. Trimming left V 0 bases short and J 7 bases short, with 10 bases between. CDR1 and CDR2 from the germline V gene are LNHNV and YYDKDF (reference sequence). The CDR3 spells CATSRDSPRNEQFF. The CDR3 DNA sequence: TGTGCCACCAGCAGAGACAGCCCGAGGAATGAGCAGTTCTTC. The full variable domain, completed using reference TRBV15 and TRBJ2-1, is DAMVIQNPRYQVTQFGKPVTLSCSQTLNHNVMYWYQQKSSQAPKLLFHYYDKDFNNEADTPDNFQSRRPNTSFCFLDIRSPGLGDTAMYLCATSRDSPRNEQFFGPGTRLTVL.

Regarding this clonotype: At one boundary the junction diverges from the germline segment, which might be a read error. The chain employs TRBV5-8 and TRBJ2-7; the D gene could be TRBD1 or TRBD2 (5 bases each). The CDR3 has 12 amino acids. Germline assignment: CDR1 SGHTS and CDR2 YDEGEE. The DNA of the CDR3 is TGTGCCAGCAGGCTAGACCGGGACCGGGCGGTCTTC. Its protein is CASRLDRDRAVF. The full variable domain, rest sourced from reference TRBV5-8 and TRBJ2-7, is EAGVTQSPTHLIKTRGQQATLRCSPISGHTSVYWYQQALGLGLQFLLWYDEGEERNRGNFPPRFSGRQFPNYSSELNVNALELEDSALYLCASRLDRDRAVFGPGTRLTVT.

The chain joins TRBV13 to TRBJ1-2, with D uncertain. The CDR3 runs 15 residues. V was shortened by 1 base and J by 7 bases, with 16 bases between the two germline ends. In germline, CDR1 is PRHDT, CDR2 FYEKMQ (reference sequence). CDR3 coding DNA: TGTGCCAGCAGCTTAGCGCAATATCTGCAGGCTGGCTACACCTTC. Protein product: CASSLAQYLQAGYTF.

This clonotype was picked up a small number of times. J is TRBJ2-5 and V is TRBV7-6; D unclear. Trimming pared 5 bases from V and 5 bases from J, leaving 12 bases between. Germline CDR1 reads SGHVS; CDR2 reads FNYEAQ. The CDR3 contains 13 residues. This CDR3 reads CASSVEVAETQYF. In nucleotides, the CDR3 is TGTGCCAGCAGCGTAGAGGTGGCTGAGACCCAGTACTTC.

The J gene is TRBJ1-1, the V gene TRBV7-9; D possibly corresponds to TRBD1 (6 bases). Trimming removed 5 bases from V and 6 bases from J, with 16 bases in between. This CDR3 has 14 residues. The germline V gene encodes CDR1 SEHNR and CDR2 FQNEAQ (reference sequence). The CDR3 here is CASSGSTGSAEAFF. The CDR3 DNA reads as TGTGCCAGCAGCGGCTCGACAGGTTCGGCTGAAGCTTTCTTT.

The table lists this clonotype with a few counts. The chain links TRBV12-3 or TRBV12-4 to TRBJ2-5; 10 bases are a match to TRBD1. The CDR3 is 17 residues long. Losses at the gene ends were 7 bases for V and 5 bases for J; bases not matched to a gene: 16. This CDR3 reads CASIQPARTGGQETQYF. CDR3 DNA sequence: TGTGCCAGCATCCAACCTGCTAGGACAGGGGGTCAGGAGACCCAGTACTTC.

This clonotype was picked up one time. The chain carries TRBV6-1 and TRBJ1-1, with D possibly being TRBD1 (5 bases). This CDR3 has 16 residues. V was shortened by 0 bases and J by 1 base, with 12 bases between the two germline ends. In germline, CDR1 is MNHNS, CDR2 SASEGT. This chain's CDR3 is CASSEARTTKNTEAFF. In DNA, the CDR3 is TGTGCCAGCAGTGAAGCCCGGACAACTAAGAACACTGAAGCTTTCTTT.